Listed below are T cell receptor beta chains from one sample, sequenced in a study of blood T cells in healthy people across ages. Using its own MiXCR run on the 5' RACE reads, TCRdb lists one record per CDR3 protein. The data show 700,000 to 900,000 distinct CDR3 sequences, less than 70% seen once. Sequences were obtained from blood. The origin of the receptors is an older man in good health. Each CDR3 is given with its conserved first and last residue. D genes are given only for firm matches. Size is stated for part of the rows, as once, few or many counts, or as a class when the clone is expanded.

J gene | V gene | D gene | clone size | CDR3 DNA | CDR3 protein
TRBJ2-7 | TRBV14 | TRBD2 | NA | TGTGCCAGCAGCCAAGATTTGACTAGCTGGGACGAGCAGTACTTC | CASSQDLTSWDEQYF
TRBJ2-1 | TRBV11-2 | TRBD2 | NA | TGTGCCAGCAGCTTTAGTGGGGACTACTACAATGAGCAGTTCTTC | CASSFSGDYYNEQFF
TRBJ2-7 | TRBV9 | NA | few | TGTGCCAGCAACCCTGGCGGGTCCCCCTACGAGCAGTACTTC | CASNPGGSPYEQYF
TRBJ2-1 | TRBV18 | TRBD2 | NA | TGTGCCAGCTCACGCCTAGCGGTTAGTGTTACGGATGAGCAGTTCTTC | CASSRLAVSVTDEQFF
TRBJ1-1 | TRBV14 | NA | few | TGTGCCAGCAGCCAAGGACAGGCGAACACTGAAGCTTTCTTT | CASSQGQANTEAFF
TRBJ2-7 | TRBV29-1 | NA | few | TGCAGCGTTGAAGGGGAGGGCTTTCACCCCTTGGGGGCCAACGAGCAGTACTTC | CSVEGEGFHPLGANEQYF
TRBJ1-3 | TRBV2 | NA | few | TGTGCCAGCAGGCGACAGGACGCTGGAAACACCATATATTTT | CASRRQDAGNTIYF
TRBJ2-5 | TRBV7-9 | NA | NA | TGTGCCAGCGGGAAATCGGGGCAGCTAGAGACCCAGTACTTC | CASGKSGQLETQYF
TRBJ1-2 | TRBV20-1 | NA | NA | TGCAGTGCTAGAGCAGGGTGGAACTATGGCTACACCTTC | CSARAGWNYGYTF
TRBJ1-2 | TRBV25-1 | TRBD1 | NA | TGTGCCAGCAGTGTACCCGGGACAGGGATTGGCTACACCTTC | CASSVPGTGIGYTF
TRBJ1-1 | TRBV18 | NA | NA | TGTGCCAGCTCACCCGGAAGACTTGTCACTGAAGCTTTCTTT | CASSPGRLVTEAFF
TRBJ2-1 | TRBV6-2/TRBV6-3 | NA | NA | TGTGCCAGCAGTTACCCCTACAATGAGCAGTTCTTC | CASSYPYNEQFF
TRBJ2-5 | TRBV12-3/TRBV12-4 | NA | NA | TGTGCCAGCACCAGACAGACCCCAGAGACCCAGTACTTC | CASTRQTPETQYF
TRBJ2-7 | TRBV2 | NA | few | TGTGCCAGCAGACTCAGGGAACACGAGCAGTACTTC | CASRLREHEQYF
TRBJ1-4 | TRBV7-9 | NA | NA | TGTGCCAGCAGCTTAGCCAAGGGGGCTAATGAAAAACTGTTTTTT | CASSLAKGANEKLFF
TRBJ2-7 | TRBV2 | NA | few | TGTGCCAGCGTCCGGGACCAAGCCTACGAGCAGTACTTC | CASVRDQAYEQYF
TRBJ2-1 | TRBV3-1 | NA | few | TGTGCCAGCAGCCAACTCAAAAACTCAGGCGAGCAGTTCTTC | CASSQLKNSGEQFF
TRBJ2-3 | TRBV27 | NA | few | TGTGCCAGCAGTCCCCCTCTGGGGGGAGCTATCAGATACGCGTATTTT | CASSPPLGGAIRYAYF
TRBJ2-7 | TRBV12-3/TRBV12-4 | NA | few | TGTGCCAGCAGTTTCGCGGGGTTCTCCTACGAGCAGTACTTC | CASSFAGFSYEQYF
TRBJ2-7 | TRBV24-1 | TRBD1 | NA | TGTGCCACCAGTGAACACTCCCAGACAGGGAACGCCGAGCGGTACTTC | CATSEHSQTGNAERYF
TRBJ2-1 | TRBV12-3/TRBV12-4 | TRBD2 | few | TGTGCCAGCAGTTTGGGGACTAGCGGGATTAAGGGTGAGCAGTTCTTC | CASSLGTSGIKGEQFF
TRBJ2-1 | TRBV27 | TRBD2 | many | TGTGCCAGCAGTTTGAGCACTAGCGGGTACAATGAGCAGTTCTTC | CASSLSTSGYNEQFF
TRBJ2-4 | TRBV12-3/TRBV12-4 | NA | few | TGTGCCAGCAGTTTGCAGGGGCTAGCCAAAAACATTCAGTACTTC | CASSLQGLAKNIQYF
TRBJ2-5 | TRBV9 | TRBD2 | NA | TGTGCCAGCAGCGCCCGCGGGGGGATCTACAATGAGCAGTACTTC | CASSARGGIYNEQYF
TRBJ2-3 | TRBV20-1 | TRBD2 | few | TGCAGTGCTAGAGATGCGGTGACTAGCGGGAGGCCTAGCACAGATACGCAGTATTTT | CSARDAVTSGRPSTDTQYF
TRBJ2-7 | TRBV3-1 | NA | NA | TGTGCCAGCAGCCCACGACAGAGAGAGCAGTACTTC | CASSPRQREQYF
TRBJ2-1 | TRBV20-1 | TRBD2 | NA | TGCAGTGCTAGGAGGGGAGCGGGGCACAATGAGCAGTTCTTC | CSARRGAGHNEQFF
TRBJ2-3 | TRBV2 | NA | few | TGTGCCAGCAGTGGCCCAAGGGGCGAGAACACAGATACGCAGTATTTT | CASSGPRGENTDTQYF
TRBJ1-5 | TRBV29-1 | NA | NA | TGCAGCGTTACGATTAGCAATCAGCCCCAGCATTTT | CSVTISNQPQHF
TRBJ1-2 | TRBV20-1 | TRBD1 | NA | TGCAGTGCTAGAGTTCCGGGACAGGGAGGCTACACCTTC | CSARVPGQGGYTF
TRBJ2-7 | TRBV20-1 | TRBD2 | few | TGCAGTGCCCCCAGGCGGGAGGGCTGGTCCTACGAGCAGTACTTC | CSAPRREGWSYEQYF
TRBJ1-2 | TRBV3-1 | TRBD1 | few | TGTGCCAGCAGCCAAACAGGGGGCCGGGATGGCTACACCTTC | CASSQTGGRDGYTF
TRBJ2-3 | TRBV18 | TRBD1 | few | TGTGCCAGCTCACCGTGGGACAGGGGCACAGATACGCAGTATTTT | CASSPWDRGTDTQYF
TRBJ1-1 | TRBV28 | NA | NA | TGTGCCAGCACCCTGGACACTGTAAACACTGAAGCTTTCTTT | CASTLDTVNTEAFF
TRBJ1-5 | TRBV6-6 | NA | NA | TGTGCCAGCAGTTACGATCAGGGCCCCTATCAGCCCCAGCATTTT | CASSYDQGPYQPQHF
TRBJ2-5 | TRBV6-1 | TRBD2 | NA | TGTGCCAGCAGGGCGATAGCGGGAGGGCCCGAGACCCAGTACTTC | CASRAIAGGPETQYF
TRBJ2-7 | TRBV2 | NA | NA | TGTGCCAGCAGTGATCAGGGCTACGAGCAGTACTTC | CASSDQGYEQYF
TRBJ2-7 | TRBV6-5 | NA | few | TGTGCCAGCAGTTACGTGGGCGAGCAGTACTTC | CASSYVGEQYF
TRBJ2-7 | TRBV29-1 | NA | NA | TGCAGCGGCGGGACGGGTCTAGGCGTCCACGAGCAGTACTTC | CSGGTGLGVHEQYF
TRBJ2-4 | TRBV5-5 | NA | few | TGTGCCAGCAGCGGAAACATTCAGTACTTC | CASSGNIQYF
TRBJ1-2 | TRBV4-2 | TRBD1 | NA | TGTGCCAGCAGCCAAGAGGGGGACAGGGCAGACTACACCTTC | CASSQEGDRADYTF
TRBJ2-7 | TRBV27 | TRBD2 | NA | TGTGCCAGCAGTCGGATGGGTCTAGCGGGGGGATCCTACGAGCAGTACTTC | CASSRMGLAGGSYEQYF
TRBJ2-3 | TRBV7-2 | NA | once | TGTGTCAGCAGCCTTAGGGGCACAGATACGCAGTATTTT | CVSSLRGTDTQYF
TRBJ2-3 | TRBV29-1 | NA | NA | TGCAGCGCAAGCACGGGGCAGAGATACGCGTATTTT | CSASTGQRYAYF
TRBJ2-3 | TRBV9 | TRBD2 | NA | TGTGCCAGCAGCGTAGACGGCGGGAGGGGAGTGAGCACAGATACGCAGTATTTT | CASSVDGGRGVSTDTQYF
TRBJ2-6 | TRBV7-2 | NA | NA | TGTGCCAGCAGCATTACTGCAGGGTCTGGGGCCAACGTCCTGACTTTC | CASSITAGSGANVLTF
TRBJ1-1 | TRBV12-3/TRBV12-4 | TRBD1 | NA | TGTGCCAGCAGGGGGACAGGGGCTAGGGCTGAAGCTTTCTTT | CASRGTGARAEAFF
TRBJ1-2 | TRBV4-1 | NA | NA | TGCGCCAGCAGCCAAGCGGGACCGGGACTGCCAAACTATGGCTACACCTTC | CASSQAGPGLPNYGYTF
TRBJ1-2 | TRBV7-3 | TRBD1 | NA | TGTGCCAGCAGCGCAACAGGGGCCCGGGGCTACACCTTC | CASSATGARGYTF
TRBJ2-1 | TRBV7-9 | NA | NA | TGTGCCAGCAGCTTCCTAGCAGTGGGAGAAGGTGAGCAGTTCTTC | CASSFLAVGEGEQFF
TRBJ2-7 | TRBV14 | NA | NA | TGTGCCAGCAGCCAAATGACCGAGCAGTACTTC | CASSQMTEQYF
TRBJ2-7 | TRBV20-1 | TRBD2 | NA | TGCAGTGCTTTACCTCTTAGCGGGGGGACCTACAATGAGCAGTACTTC | CSALPLSGGTYNEQYF